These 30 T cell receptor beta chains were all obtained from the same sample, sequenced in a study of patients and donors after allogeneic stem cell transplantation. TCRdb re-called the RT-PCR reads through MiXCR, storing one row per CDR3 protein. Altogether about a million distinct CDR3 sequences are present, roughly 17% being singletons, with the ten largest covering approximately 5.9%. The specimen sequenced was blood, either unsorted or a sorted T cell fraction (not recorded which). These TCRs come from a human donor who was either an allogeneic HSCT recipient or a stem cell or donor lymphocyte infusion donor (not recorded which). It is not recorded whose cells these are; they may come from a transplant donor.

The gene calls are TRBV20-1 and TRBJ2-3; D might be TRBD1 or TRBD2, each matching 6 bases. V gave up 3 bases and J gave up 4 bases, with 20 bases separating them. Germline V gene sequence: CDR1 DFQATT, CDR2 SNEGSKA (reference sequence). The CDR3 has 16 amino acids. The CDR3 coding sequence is TGCAGTGCTAGTACAGGGAGGCGTTCGAGGGCAGATACGCAGTATTTT. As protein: CSASTGRRSRADTQYF.

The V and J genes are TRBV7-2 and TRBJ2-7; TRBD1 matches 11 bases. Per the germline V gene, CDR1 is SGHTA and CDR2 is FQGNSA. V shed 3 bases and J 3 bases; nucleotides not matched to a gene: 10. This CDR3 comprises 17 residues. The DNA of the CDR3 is TGTGCCAGCAGCTTCCTCTCATGGACAGGGGGCATCTACGAGCAGTACTTC. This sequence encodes CASSFLSWTGGIYEQYF.

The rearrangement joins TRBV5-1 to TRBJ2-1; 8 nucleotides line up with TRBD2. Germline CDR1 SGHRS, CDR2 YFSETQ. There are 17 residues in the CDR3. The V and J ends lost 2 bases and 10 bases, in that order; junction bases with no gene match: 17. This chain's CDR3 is CASSFSKLAAPWEEQFF. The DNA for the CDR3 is TGCGCCAGCAGCTTCTCTAAACTAGCGGCCCCCTGGGAGGAGCAGTTCTTC.

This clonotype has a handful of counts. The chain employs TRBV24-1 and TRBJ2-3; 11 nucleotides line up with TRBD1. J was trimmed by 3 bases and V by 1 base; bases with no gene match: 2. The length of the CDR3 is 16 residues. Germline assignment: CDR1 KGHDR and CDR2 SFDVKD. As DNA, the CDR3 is TGTGCCACCAGTGATTTAGGGGACAGGGGGACAGATACGCAGTATTTT. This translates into CATSDLGDRGTDTQYF.

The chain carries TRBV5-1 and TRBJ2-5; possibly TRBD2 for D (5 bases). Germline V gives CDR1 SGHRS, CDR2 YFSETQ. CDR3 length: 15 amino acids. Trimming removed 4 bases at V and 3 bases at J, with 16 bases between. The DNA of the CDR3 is TGCGCCAGCAGCCCGACACGTCTAGCCGAAGAGACCCAGTACTTC. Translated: CASSPTRLAEETQYF. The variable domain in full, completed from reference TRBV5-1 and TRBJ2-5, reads KAGVTQTPRYLIKTRGQQVTLSCSPISGHRSVSWYQQTPGQGLQFLFEYFSETQRNKGNFPGRFSGRQFSNSRSEMNVSTLELGDSALYLCASSPTRLAEETQYFGPGTRLLVL.

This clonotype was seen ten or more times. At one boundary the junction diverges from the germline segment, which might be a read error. The CDR3 DNA is TGCAGCGTCGAAGACAGGGAGGAATCCTACGAGCAGTACTTC. Its protein is CSVEDREESYEQYF. This rearrangement joins TRBV29-1 to TRBJ2-7; a possible D gene is TRBD1 (7 bases). In germline, CDR1 is SQVTM, CDR2 ANQGSEA. The CDR3 sequence is 14 residues long.

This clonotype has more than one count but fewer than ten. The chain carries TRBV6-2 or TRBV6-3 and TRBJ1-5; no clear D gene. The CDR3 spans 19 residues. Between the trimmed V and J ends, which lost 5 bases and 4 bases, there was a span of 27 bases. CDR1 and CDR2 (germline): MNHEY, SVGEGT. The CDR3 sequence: CASSPTLSHGGGFNQPQHF. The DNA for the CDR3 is TGTGCCAGCAGTCCTACCCTTAGCCACGGTGGTGGATTTAATCAGCCCCAGCATTTT.

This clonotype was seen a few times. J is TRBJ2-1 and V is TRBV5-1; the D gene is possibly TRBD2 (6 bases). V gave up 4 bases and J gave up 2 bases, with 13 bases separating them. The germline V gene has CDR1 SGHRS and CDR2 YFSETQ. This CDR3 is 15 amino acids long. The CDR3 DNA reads TGCGCCAGCAGCGTTCAGCGGGCACCCTACAATGAGCAGTTCTTC. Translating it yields CASSVQRAPYNEQFF.

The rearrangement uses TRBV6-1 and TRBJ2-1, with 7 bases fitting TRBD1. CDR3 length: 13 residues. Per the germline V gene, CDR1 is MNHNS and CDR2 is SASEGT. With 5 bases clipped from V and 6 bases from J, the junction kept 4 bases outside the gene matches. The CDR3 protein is CASSPGQANEQFF. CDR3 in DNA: TGTGCCAGCAGTCCCGGACAGGCCAATGAGCAGTTCTTC.

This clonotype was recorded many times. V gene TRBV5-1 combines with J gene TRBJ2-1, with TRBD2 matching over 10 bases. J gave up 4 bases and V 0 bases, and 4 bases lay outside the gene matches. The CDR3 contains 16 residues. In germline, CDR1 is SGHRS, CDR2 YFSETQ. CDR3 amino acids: CASSLAGGLAYNEQFF. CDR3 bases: TGCGCCAGCAGCTTGGCGGGGGGACTAGCGTACAATGAGCAGTTCTTC.

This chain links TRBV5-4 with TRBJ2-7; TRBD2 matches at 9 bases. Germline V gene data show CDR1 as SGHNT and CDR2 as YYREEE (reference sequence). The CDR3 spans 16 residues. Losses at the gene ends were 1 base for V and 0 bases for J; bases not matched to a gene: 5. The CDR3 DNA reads TGTGCCAGCAGCTTGTCGAGCGGGGGGAGCTCCTACGAGCAGTACTTC. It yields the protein CASSLSSGGSSYEQYF.

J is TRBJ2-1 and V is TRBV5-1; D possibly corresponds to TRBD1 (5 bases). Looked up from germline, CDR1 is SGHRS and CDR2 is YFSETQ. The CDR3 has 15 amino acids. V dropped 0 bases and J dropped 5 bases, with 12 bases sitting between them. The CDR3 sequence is CASSLEGRGNNEQFF. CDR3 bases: TGCGCCAGCAGCTTGGAAGGTAGGGGCAACAATGAGCAGTTCTTC.

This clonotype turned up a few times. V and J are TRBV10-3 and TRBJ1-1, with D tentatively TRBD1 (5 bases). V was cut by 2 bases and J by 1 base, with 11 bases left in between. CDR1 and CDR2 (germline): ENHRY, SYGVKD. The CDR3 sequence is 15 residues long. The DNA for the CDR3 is TGTGCCATCAGTGAGCGGGGACGGAGGAACACTGAAGCTTTCTTT. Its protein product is CAISERGRRNTEAFF.

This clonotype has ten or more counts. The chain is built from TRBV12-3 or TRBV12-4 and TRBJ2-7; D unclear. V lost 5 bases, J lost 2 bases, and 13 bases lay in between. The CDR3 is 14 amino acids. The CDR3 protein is CASSPESGPYEQYF. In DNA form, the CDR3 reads TGTGCCAGCAGTCCCGAAAGTGGACCCTACGAGCAGTACTTC.

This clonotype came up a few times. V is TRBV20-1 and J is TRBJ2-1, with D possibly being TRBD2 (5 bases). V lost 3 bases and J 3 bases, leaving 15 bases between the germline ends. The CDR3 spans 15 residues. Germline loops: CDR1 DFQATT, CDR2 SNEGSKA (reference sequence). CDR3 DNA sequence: TGCAGTGCTAGGGCCTGGGAGAGTCTCTACAATGAGCAGTTCTTC. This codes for CSARAWESLYNEQFF.

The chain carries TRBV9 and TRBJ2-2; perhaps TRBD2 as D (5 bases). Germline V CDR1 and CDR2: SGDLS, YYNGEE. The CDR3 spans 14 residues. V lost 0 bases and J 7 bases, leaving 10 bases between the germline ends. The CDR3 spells CASSVASPGGELFF. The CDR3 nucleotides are TGTGCCAGCAGCGTAGCTAGCCCGGGCGGGGAGCTGTTTTTT.

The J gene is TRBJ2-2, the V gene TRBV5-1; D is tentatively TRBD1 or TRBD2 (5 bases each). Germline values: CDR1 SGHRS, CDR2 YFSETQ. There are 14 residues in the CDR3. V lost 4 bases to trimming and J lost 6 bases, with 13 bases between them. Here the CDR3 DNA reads TGCGCCAGCAGCCGCCTCCGGGACCCCGGGGAGCTGTTTTTT. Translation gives CASSRLRDPGELFF.

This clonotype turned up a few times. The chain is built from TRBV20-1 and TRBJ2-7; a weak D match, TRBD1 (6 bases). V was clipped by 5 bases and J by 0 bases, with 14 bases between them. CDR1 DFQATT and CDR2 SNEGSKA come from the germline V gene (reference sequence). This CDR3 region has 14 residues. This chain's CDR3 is CSARTTGPSYEQYF. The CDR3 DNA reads TGCAGTGCTCGCACGACAGGACCCTCCTACGAGCAGTACTTC.

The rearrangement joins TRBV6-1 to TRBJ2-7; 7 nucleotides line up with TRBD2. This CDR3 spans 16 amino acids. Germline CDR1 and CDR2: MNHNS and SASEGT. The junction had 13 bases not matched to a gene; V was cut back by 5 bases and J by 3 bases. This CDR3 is CASSQPSGSGSYEQYF. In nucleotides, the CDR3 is TGTGCCAGCAGTCAACCTAGCGGCAGCGGAAGCTACGAGCAGTACTTC.

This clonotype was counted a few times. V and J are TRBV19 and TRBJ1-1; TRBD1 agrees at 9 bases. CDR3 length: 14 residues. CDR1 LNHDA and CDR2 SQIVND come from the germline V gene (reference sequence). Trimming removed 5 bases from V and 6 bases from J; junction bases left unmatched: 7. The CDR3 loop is CASSGTGLTPEAFF. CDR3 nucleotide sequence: TGTGCCAGTAGTGGGACAGGGCTAACCCCTGAAGCTTTCTTT.

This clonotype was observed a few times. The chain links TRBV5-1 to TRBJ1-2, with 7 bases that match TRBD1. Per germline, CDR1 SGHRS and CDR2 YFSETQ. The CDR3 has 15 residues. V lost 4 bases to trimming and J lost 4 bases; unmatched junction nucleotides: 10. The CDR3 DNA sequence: TGCGCCAGCAGCCCGAACAGGGGTGGGCCCTATGGCTACACCTTC. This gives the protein CASSPNRGGPYGYTF.

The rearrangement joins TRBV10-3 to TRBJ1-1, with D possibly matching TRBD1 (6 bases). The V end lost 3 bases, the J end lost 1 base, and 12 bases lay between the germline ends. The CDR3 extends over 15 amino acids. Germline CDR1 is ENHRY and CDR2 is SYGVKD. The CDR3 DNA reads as TGTGCCATCAGTGAACAACCGACAGGGAACACTGAAGCTTTCTTT. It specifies CAISEQPTGNTEAFF.

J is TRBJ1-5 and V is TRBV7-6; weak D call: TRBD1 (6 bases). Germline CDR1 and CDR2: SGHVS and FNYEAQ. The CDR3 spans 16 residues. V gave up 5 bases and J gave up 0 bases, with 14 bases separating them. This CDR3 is CASSPGQPYSNQPQHF. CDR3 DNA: TGTGCCAGCAGCCCCGGACAGCCTTATAGCAATCAGCCCCAGCATTTT.

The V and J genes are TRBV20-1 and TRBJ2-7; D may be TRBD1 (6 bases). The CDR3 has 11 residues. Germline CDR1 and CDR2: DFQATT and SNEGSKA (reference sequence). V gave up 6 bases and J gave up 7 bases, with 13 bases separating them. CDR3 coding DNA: TGCAGTGCGCCGACAGGAAGGGAGCAGTACTTC. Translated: CSAPTGREQYF.

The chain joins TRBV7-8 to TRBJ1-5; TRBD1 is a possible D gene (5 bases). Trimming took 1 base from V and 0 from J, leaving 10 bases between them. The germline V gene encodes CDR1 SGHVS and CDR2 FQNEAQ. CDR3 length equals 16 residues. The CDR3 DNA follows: TGTGCCAGCAGCTTAGGGGGCAGGACTAGCAATCAGCCCCAGCATTTT. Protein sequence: CASSLGGRTSNQPQHF.

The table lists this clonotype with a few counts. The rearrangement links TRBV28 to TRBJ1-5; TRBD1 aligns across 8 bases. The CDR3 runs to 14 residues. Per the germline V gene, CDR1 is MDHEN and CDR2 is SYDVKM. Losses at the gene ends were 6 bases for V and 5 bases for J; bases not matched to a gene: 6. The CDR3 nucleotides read TGTGCCAGCAGGTCCCAGGGGGCTCATCAGCCCCAGCATTTT. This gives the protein CASRSQGAHQPQHF.

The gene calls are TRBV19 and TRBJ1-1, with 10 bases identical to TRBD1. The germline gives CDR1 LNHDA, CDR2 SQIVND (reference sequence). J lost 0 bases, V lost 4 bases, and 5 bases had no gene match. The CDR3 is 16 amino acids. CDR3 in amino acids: CASSTGTGAMNTEAFF. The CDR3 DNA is TGTGCCAGTAGTACCGGGACAGGGGCGATGAACACTGAAGCTTTCTTT. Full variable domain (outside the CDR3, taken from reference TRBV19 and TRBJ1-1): DGGITQSPKYLFRKEGQNVTLSCEQNLNHDAMYWYRQDPGQGLRLIYYSQIVNDFQKGDIAEGYSVSREKKESFPLTVTSAQKNPTAFYLCASSTGTGAMNTEAFFGQGTRLTVV.

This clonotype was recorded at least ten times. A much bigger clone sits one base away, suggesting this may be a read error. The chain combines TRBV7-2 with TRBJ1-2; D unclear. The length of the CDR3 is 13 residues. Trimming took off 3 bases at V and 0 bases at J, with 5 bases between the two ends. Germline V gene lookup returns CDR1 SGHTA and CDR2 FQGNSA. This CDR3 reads CASSLAANYGYTF. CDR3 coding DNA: TGTGCCAGCAGCTTGGCAGCTAACTATGGCTACACCTTC. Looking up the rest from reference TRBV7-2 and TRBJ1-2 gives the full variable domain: GAGVSQSPSNKVTEKGKDVELRCDPISGHTALYWYRQSLGQGLEFLIYFQGNSAPDKSGLPSDRFSAERTGGSVSTLTIQRTQQEDSAVYLCASSLAANYGYTFGSGTRLTVV.

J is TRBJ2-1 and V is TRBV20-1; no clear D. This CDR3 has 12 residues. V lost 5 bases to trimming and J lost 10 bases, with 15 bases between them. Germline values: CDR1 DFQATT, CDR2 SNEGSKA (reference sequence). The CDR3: CSAVEPAGEQFF. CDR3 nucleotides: TGCAGTGCTGTAGAGCCAGCAGGCGAGCAGTTCTTC.

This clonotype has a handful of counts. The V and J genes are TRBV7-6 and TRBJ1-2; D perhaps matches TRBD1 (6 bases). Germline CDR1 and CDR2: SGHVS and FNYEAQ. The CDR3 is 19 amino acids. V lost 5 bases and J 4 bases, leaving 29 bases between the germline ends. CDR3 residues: CASSPGAYPTIRRFYGYTF. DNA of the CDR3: TGTGCCAGCAGCCCAGGGGCATATCCGACTATTAGGAGATTCTATGGCTACACCTTC.